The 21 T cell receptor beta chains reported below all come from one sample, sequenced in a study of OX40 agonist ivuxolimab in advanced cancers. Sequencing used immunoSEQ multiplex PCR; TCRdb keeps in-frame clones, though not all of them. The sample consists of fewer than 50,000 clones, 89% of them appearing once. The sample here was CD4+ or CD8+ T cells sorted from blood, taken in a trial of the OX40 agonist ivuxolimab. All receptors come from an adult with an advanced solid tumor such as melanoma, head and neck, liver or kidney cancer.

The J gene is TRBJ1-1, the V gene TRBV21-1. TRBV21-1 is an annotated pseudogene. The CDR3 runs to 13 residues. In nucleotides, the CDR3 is TGTGCCAGCAGCACGAGGGGGGACACTGAAGCTTTCTTT. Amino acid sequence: CASSTRGDTEAFF.

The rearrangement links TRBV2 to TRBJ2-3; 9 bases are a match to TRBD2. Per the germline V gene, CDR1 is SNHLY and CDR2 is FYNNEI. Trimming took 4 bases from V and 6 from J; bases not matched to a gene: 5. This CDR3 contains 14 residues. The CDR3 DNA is TGTGCCAGCAGTGCCGTGCGGGGGGGGGATACGCAGTATTTT. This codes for CASSAVRGGDTQYF.

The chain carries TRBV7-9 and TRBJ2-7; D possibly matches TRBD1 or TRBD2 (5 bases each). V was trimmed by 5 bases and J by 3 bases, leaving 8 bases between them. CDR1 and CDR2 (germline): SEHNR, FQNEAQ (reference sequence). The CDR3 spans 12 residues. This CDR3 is CASSRGSYEQYF. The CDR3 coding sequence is TGTGCCAGCAGCCGGGGCAGCTACGAGCAGTACTTC.

The chain's CDR3 is CASSQDRESEAFF. CDR3 bases: TGTGCCAGCAGCCAGGACAGGGAGAGTGAAGCTTTCTTT. The chain has TRBV6-6 and TRBJ1-1, with TRBD1 identical over 8 bases. This CDR3 spans 13 amino acids. Germline V gene lookup returns CDR1 MNHNY and CDR2 SVGAGI (reference sequence). J gave up 7 bases and V 6 bases, and 7 bases lay outside the gene matches.

Here the CDR3 DNA reads TGTGCCAGCAGTGACGTGAAGGGGGCGTCCTACGAGCAGTACTTC. Translating gives CASSDVKGASYEQYF. The V call is TRBV6-1, the J call TRBJ2-5; 7 nucleotides align to TRBD1. The J call is in doubt because the DNA end fits TRBJ2-7 better. The CDR3 runs to 15 residues. Germline V lookup: CDR1 MNHNS, CDR2 SASEGT.

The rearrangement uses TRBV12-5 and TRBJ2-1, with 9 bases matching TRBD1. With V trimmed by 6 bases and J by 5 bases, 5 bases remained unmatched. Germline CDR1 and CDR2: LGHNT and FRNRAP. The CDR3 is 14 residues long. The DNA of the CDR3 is TGTGCTAGTGGACGACAGGGGGACCACAATGAGCAGTTCTTC. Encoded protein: CASGRQGDHNEQFF.

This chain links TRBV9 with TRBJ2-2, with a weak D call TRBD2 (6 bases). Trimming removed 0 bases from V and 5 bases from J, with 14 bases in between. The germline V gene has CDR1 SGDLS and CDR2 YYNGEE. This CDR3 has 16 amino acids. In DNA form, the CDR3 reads TGTGCCAGCAGCGTAGACTACGGGGGAGGTACCGGGGAGCTGTTTTTT. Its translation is CASSVDYGGGTGELFF.

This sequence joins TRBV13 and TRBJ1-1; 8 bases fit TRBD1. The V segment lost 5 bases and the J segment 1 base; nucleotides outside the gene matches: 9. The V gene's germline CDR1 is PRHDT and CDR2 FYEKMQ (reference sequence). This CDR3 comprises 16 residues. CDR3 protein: CASSLFRGQGNTEAFF. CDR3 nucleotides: TGTGCCAGCAGCCTTTTCAGGGGGCAGGGGAACACTGAAGCTTTCTTT.

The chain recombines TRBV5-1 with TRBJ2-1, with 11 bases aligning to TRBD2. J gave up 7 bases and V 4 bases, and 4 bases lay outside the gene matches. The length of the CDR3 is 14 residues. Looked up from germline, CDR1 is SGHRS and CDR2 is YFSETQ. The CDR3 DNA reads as TGCGCCAGCAGCCAGGTAGCGGGGGGGAATGAGCAGTTCTTC. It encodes CASSQVAGGNEQFF.

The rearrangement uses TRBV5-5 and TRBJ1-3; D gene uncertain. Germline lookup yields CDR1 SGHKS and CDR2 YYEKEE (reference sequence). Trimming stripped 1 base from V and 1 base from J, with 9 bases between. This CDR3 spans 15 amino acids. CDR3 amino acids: CASSLQALSGNTIYF. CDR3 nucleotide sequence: TGTGCCAGCAGCTTGCAGGCGTTGTCTGGAAACACCATATATTTT.

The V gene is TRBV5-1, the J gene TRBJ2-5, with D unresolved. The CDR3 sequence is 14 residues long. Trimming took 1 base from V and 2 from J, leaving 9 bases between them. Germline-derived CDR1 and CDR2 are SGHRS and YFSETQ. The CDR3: CASSLIPGQETQYF. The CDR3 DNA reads TGCGCCAGCAGCTTGATCCCAGGACAAGAGACCCAGTACTTC.

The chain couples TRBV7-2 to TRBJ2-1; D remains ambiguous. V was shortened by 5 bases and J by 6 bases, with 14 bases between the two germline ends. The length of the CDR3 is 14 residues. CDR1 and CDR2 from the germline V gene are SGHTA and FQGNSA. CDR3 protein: CASSPMGAGNEQFF. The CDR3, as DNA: TGTGCCAGCAGCCCCATGGGTGCAGGCAATGAGCAGTTCTTC. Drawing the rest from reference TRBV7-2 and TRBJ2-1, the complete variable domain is GAGVSQSPSNKVTEKGKDVELRCDPISGHTALYWYRQSLGQGLEFLIYFQGNSAPDKSGLPSDRFSAERTGGSVSTLTIQRTQQEDSAVYLCASSPMGAGNEQFFGPGTRLTVL.

CDR3 in amino acids: CASSFRTGGEDNEKLFF. The CDR3, as DNA: TGTGCCAGCAGTTTTCGGACAGGGGGTGAGGATAATGAAAAACTGTTTTTT. This rearrangement joins TRBV27 to TRBJ1-4; 10 positions agree with TRBD1. Trimming took 3 bases from V and 4 from J; bases not matched to a gene: 8. CDR3 length: 17 residues. CDR1 and CDR2 (germline): MNHEY, SMNVEV (reference sequence).

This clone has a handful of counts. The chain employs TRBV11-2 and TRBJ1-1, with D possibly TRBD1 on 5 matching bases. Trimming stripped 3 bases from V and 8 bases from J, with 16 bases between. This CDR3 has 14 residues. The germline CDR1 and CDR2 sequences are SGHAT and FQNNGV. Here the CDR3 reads CASSFNSAQGEAFF. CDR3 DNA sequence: TGTGCCAGCAGCTTTAACAGTGCCCAGGGAGAAGCTTTCTTT.

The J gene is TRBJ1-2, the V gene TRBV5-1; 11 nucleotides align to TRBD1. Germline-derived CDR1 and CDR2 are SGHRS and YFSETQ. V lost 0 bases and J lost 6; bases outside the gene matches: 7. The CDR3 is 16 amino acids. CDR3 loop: CASSLGAGQGADGYTF. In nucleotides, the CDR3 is TGCGCCAGCAGCTTGGGAGCTGGACAGGGGGCAGATGGCTACACCTTC.

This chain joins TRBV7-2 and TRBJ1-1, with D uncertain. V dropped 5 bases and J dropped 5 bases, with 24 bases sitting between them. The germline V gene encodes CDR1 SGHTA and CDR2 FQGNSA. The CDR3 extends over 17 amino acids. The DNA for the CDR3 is TGTGCCAGCAGCCCCCAGCTGAGTGGAAATCCTGGAACTGAAGCTTTCTTT. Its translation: CASSPQLSGNPGTEAFF.

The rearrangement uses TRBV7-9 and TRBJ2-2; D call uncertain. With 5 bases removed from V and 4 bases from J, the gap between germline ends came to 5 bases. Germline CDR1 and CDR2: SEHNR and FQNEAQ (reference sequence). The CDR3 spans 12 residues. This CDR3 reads CASSPITGELFF. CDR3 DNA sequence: TGTGCCAGCAGCCCTATCACCGGGGAGCTGTTTTTT.

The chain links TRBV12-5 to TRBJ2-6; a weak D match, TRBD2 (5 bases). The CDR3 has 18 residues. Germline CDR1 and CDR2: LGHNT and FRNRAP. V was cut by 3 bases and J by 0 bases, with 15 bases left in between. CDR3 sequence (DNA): TGTGCTAGTGGTTTCCCCGGGGTAGTGATCTCTGGGGCCAACGTCCTGACTTTC. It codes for CASGFPGVVISGANVLTF. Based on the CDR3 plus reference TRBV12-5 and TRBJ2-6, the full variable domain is DARVTQTPRHKVTEMGQEVTMRCQPILGHNTVFWYRQTMMQGLELLAYFRNRAPLDDSGMPKDRFSAEMPDATLATLKIQPSEPRDSAVYFCASGFPGVVISGANVLTFGAGSRLTVL.

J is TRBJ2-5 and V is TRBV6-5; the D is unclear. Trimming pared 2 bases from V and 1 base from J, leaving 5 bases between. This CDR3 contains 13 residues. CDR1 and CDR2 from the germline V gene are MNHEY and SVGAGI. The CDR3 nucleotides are TGTGCCAGCAGTTACGTACCCCAAGAGACCCAGTACTTC. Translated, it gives CASSYVPQETQYF.

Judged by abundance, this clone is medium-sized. In DNA, the CDR3 is TGTGCCAGCAGCCCCGAATCACCCCTCCACTTT. It yields the protein CASSPESPLHF. The rearrangement joins TRBV7-3 to TRBJ1-6; D is undetermined. The germline gives CDR1 SGHTA, CDR2 FQGTGA. The length of the CDR3 is 11 residues. Between the trimmed V and J ends, which lost 5 bases and 10 bases, there was a span of 6 bases.

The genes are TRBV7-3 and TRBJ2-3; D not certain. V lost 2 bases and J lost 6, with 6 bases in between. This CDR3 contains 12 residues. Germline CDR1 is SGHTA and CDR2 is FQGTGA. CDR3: CASSLQADTQYF. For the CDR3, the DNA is TGTGCCAGCAGCTTACAAGCGGATACGCAGTATTTT.